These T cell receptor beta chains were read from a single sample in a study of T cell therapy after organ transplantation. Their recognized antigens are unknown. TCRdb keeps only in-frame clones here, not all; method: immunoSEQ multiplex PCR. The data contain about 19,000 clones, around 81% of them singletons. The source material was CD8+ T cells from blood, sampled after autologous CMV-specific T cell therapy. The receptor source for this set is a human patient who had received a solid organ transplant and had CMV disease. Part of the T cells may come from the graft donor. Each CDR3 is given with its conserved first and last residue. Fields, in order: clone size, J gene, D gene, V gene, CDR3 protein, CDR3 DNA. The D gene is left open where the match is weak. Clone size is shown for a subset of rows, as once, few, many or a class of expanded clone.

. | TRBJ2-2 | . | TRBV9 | CASSVVGTGELFF | TGTGCCAGCAGCGTAGTTGGTACCGGGGAGCTGTTTTTT
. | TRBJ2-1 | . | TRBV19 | CASSMGLAPLYNEQFF | TGTGCCAGTAGTATGGGGCTAGCGCCACTCTACAATGAGCAGTTCTTC
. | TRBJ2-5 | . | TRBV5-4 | CASSTYPKETQYF | TGTGCCAGCAGCACATATCCTAAAGAGACCCAGTACTTC
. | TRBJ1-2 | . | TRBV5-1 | CASSSEGPTGLIPYGYTF | TGCGCCAGCAGCTCGGAAGGACCTACAGGATTAATCCCGTATGGCTACACCTTC
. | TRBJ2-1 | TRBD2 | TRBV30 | CAWNGGTSSYNEQFF | TGTGCCTGGAATGGCGGGACTAGCTCCTACAATGAGCAGTTCTTC
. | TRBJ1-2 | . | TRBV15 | CATSSPLPGDYGYTF | TGTGCCACCAGCTCACCCCTGCCAGGGGACTATGGCTACACCTTC
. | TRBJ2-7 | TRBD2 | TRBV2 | CASIRLAGGLAGYEQYF | TGTGCCAGCATCCGACTAGCGGGAGGGTTGGCGGGCTACGAGCAGTACTTC
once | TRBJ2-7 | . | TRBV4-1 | CASSQGYGGEQYF | TGCGCCAGCAGCCAAGGATACGGAGGCGAGCAGTACTTC
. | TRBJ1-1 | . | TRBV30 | CAWSWVRMNTEAFF | TGTGCCTGGAGTTGGGTGAGGATGAACACTGAAGCTTTCTTT
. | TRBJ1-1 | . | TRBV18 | CASSPGRGLKNTEAFF | TGTGCCAGCTCACCGGGACGGGGCTTGAAGAACACTGAAGCTTTCTTT
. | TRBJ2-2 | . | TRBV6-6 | CASGTGELFF | TGTGCCAGCGGGACCGGGGAGCTGTTTTTT
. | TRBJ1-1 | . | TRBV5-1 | CASSLQEAGTEAFF | TGCGCCAGCAGCCTCCAGGAGGCGGGCACTGAAGCTTTCTTT
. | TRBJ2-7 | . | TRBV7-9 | CASSHLTGDSYEQYF | TGTGCCAGCAGCCATTTAACGGGGGACTCCTACGAGCAGTACTTC
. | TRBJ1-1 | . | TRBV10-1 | CASSGAPEGEAFF | TGCGCCAGCAGTGGTGCCCCCGAGGGTGAAGCTTTCTTT
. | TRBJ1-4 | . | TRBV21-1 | CASRRVWNEKLFF | TGTGCCAGTCGGAGGGTTTGGAATGAAAAACTGTTTTTT
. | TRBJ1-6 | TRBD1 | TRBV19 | CASRTGPTPLHF | TGTGCCAGTAGGACAGGGCCGACACCCCTCCACTTT
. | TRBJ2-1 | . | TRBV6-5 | CASSYPNEQFF | TGTGCCAGCAGTTACCCCAATGAGCAGTTCTTC
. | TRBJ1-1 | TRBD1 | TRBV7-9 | CASSLAHQGAMNTEAFF | TGTGCCAGCAGCTTAGCGCATCAGGGGGCTATGAACACTGAAGCTTTCTTT
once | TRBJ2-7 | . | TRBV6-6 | CASDPGTQKYEQYF | TGTGCCAGCGACCCCGGGACACAGAAGTACGAGCAGTACTTC
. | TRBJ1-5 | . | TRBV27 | CASSVYGSNQPQHF | TGTGCCAGCTCGGTTTACGGTAGCAATCAGCCCCAGCATTTT
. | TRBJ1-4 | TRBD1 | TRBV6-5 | CASSYSTGFEKLFF | TGTGCCAGCAGTTACTCGACAGGGTTCGAAAAACTGTTTTTT
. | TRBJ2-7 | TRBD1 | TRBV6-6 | CASSPTGVRTYEQYF | TGTGCCAGCAGCCCTACAGGGGTTAGGACCTACGAGCAGTACTTC
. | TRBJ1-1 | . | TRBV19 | CASSASGFVNTEAFF | TGTGCCAGTAGTGCCTCAGGGTTTGTCAACACTGAAGCTTTCTTT
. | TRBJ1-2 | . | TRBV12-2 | CASRFPKPDRETGYTF | TGTGCAAGTCGCTTCCCGAAACCCGACAGGGAAACTGGCTACACCTTC
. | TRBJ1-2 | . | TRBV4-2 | CASSQDLEGIGYGYTF | TGTGCCAGCAGCCAAGATTTGGAGGGAATAGGCTATGGCTACACCTTC
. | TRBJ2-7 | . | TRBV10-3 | CAISESTRGTHEQYF | TGTGCCATCAGTGAATCGACTAGGGGAACCCACGAGCAGTACTTC
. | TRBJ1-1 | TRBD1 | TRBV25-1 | CASSNHRGNTEAFF | TGTGCCAGCAGTAACCACAGGGGGAACACTGAAGCTTTCTTT
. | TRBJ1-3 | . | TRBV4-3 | CASSQVTRTGNTIYF | TGCGCCAGCAGCCAAGTAACGAGGACTGGAAACACCATATATTTT
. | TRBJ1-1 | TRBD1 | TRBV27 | CASSLSGTGDTEAFF | TGTGCCAGCAGTTTATCTGGGACAGGGGACACTGAAGCTTTCTTT
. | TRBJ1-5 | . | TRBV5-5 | CASSLEDRSNQPQHF | TGTGCCAGCAGCTTGGAGGACAGAAGCAATCAGCCCCAGCATTTT
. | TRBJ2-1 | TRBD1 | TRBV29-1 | CSVEDWDRGIALSYNEQFF | TGCAGCGTTGAAGACTGGGACAGGGGCATCGCTTTATCCTACAATGAGCAGTTCTTC
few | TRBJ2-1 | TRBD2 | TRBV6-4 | CASSAGGDLGEQFF | TGTGCCAGCAGTGCCGGGGGGGACCTAGGGGAGCAGTTCTTC
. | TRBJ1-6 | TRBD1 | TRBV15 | CATSRGDRQGALHF | TGTGCCACCAGCAGAGGGGACAGGCAGGGGGCTCTCCACTTT
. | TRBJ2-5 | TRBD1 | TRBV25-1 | CASSGYLGGQTFGTQYF | TGTGCCAGCAGTGGATATTTAGGGGGACAGACTTTTGGGACCCAGTACTTC
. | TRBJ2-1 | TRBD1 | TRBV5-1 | CASNGLTGLFNNEQFF | TGCGCCAGCAATGGGCTGACAGGGCTGTTTAATAATGAGCAGTTCTTC
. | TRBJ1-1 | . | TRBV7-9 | CASDSRNTEAFF | TGTGCCAGCGACAGCCGGAACACTGAAGCTTTCTTT